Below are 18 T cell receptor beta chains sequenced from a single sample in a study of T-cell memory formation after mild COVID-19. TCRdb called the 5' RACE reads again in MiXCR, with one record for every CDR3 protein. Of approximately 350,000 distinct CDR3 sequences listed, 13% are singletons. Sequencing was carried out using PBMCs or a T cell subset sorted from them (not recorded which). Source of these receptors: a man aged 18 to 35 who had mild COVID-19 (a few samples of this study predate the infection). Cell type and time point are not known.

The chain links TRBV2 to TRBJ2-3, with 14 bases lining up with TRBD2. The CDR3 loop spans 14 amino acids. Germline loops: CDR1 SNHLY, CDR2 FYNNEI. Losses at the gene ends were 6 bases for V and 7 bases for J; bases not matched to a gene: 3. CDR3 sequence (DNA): TGTGCCAGCAGACGACTAGCGGGGGGGAATACGCAGTATTTT. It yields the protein CASRRLAGGNTQYF.

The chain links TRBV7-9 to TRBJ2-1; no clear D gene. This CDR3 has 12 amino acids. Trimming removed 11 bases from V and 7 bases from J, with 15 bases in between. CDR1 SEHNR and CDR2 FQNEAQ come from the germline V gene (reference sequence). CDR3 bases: TGTGCCGGCACCGATCAGGTGAATGAGCAGTTCTTC. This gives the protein CAGTDQVNEQFF. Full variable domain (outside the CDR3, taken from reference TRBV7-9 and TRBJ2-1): DTGVSQNPRHKITKRGQNVTFRCDPISEHNRLYWYRQTLGQGPEFLTYFQNEAQLEKSRLLSDRFSAERPKGSFSTLEIQRTEQGDSAMYLCAGTDQVNEQFFGPGTRLTVL.

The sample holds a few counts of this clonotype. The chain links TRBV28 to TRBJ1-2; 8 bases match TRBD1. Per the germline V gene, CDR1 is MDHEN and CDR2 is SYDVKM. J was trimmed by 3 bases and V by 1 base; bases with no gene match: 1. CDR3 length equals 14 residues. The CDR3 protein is CASSLSQGDYGYTF. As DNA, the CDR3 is TGTGCCAGCAGTTTATCACAGGGGGACTATGGCTACACCTTC.

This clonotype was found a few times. CDR3 bases: TGTGCCAGCAGTCCTCCATGGGGGAATCAGCCCCAGCATTTT. Amino acid sequence: CASSPPWGNQPQHF. This rearrangement joins TRBV6-2 or TRBV6-3 to TRBJ1-5, with D perhaps TRBD1 (5 bases). Between the trimmed V and J ends, which lost 5 bases and 4 bases, there was a span of 12 bases. The CDR3 totals 14 residues. The germline gives CDR1 MNHEY, CDR2 SVGEGT.

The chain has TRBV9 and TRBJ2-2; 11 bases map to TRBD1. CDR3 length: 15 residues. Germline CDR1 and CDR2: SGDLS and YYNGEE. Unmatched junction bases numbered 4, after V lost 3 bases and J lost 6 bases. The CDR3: CASSAPGQGAGELFF. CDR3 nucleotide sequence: TGTGCCAGCAGCGCACCGGGACAGGGGGCCGGGGAGCTGTTTTTT.

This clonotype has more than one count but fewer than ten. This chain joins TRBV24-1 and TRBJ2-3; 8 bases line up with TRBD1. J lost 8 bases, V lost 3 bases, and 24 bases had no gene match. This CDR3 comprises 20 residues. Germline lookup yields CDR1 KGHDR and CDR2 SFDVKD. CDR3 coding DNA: TGTGCCACCAGTGATCGAGGTGTGGTGTACGAGACAGGGGCGCAGGGTACGCAGTATTTT. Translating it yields CATSDRGVVYETGAQGTQYF.

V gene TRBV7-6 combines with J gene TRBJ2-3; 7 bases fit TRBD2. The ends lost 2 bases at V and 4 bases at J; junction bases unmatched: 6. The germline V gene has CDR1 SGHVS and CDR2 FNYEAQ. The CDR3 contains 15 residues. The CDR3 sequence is CASSLTSVGSDTQYF. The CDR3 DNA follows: TGTGCCAGCAGCTTAACTAGCGTGGGATCAGATACGCAGTATTTT. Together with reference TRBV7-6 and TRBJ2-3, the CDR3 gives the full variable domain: GAGVSQSPRYKVTKRGQDVALRCDPISGHVSLYWYRQALGQGPEFLTYFNYEAQQDKSGLPNDRFSAERPEGSISTLTIQRTEQRDSAMYRCASSLTSVGSDTQYFGPGTRLTVL.

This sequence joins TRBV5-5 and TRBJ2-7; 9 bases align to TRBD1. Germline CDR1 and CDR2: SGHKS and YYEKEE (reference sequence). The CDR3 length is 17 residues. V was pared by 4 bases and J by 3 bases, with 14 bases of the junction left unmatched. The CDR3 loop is CASSPGQGRVRVYEQYV. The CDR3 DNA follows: TGTGCCAGCAGCCCGGGACAGGGTAGGGTGAGGGTCTACGAGCAGTACGTC.

CDR3 sequence reads: CASSLGPGPENIQYF. The CDR3 DNA is TGTGCCAGCAGCTTAGGACCGGGGCCCGAAAACATTCAGTACTTC. The V and J genes are TRBV7-6 and TRBJ2-4; D may be TRBD1 or TRBD2 (5 bases each). Germline V gene data show CDR1 as SGHVS and CDR2 as FNYEAQ. V lost 1 base and J lost 5, with 12 bases in between. The CDR3 totals 15 residues.

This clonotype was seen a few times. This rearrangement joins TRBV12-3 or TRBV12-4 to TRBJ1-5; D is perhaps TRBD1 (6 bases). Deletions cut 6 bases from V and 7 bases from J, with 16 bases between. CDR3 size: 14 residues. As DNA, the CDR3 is TGTGCCAGCAGCCAAAACAGGGCGACACAGCCCCAGCATTTT. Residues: CASSQNRATQPQHF.

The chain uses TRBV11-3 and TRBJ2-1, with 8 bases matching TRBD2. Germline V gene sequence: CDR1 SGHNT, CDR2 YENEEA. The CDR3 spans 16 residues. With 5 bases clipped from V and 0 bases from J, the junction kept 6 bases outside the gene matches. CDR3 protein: CASSISGESSYNEQFF. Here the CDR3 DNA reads TGTGCCAGCAGCATTAGCGGGGAGAGCTCCTACAATGAGCAGTTCTTC.

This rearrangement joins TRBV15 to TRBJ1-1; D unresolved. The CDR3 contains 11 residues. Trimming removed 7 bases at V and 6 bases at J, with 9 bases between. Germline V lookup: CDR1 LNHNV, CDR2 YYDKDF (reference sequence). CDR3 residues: CATTHEAEAFF. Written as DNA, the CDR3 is TGTGCCACCACCCATGAGGCTGAAGCTTTCTTT.

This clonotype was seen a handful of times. The CDR3 here is CSVEESSGNTIYF. The CDR3 DNA follows: TGCAGCGTTGAGGAGAGCTCTGGAAACACCATATATTTT. The chain couples TRBV29-1 to TRBJ1-3; D uncertain. V was trimmed by 3 bases and J by 0 bases, leaving 6 bases between them. This CDR3 is 13 amino acids long. CDR1 is SQVTM, CDR2 ANQGSEA, per germline.

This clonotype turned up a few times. CDR3 bases: TGCGCCAGCAGCTTGGCCGGGCTAGCGGGGGGGCCAGGTGAGCAGTTCTTC. Protein: CASSLAGLAGGPGEQFF. This chain connects TRBV5-1 to TRBJ2-1, with 12 bases fitting TRBD2. Germline V lookup: CDR1 SGHRS, CDR2 YFSETQ. V shed 0 bases and J 9 bases; nucleotides not matched to a gene: 10. The CDR3 consists of 17 residues.

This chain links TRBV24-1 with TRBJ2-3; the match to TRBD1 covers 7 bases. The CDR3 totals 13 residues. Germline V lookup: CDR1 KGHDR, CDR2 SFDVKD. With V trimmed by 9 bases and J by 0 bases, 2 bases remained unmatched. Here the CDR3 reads CATGDSSTDTQYF. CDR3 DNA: TGTGCCACCGGGGACAGTAGCACAGATACGCAGTATTTT.

CDR3 protein: CASSYSGGAYTF. The CDR3 region has the DNA TGTGCCAGCAGTTACTCAGGGGGGGCCTACACCTTC. The J gene is TRBJ1-2, the V gene TRBV6-5; D possibly corresponds to TRBD1 (6 bases). Per the germline V gene, CDR1 is MNHEY and CDR2 is SVGAGI. There are 12 residues in the CDR3. Trimming removed 0 bases from V and 10 bases from J, with 9 bases in between.

Here the CDR3 reads CSAPTSGLTDTQYF. The CDR3 DNA is TGCAGTGCTCCGACTAGCGGGCTCACAGATACGCAGTATTTT. The genes are TRBV20-1 and TRBJ2-3; 10 positions agree with TRBD2. The CDR3 runs to 14 residues. Germline-derived CDR1 and CDR2 are DFQATT and SNEGSKA (reference sequence). V shed 5 bases and J 2 bases; nucleotides not matched to a gene: 4.

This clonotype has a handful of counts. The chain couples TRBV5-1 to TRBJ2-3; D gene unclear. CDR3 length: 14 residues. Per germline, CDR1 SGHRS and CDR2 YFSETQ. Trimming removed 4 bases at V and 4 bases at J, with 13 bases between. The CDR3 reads CASSPRTTPDTQYF. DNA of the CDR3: TGCGCCAGCAGCCCAAGGACCACTCCAGATACGCAGTATTTT.